The 29 T cell receptor beta chains below were found in one sample sequenced in a study of cytomegalovirus exposure and HLA in healthy donors. This PCR relied on a set of 60 Vbeta primers and 13 Jbeta primers. Sequencing used immunoSEQ multiplex PCR; TCRdb keeps in-frame clones, though not all of them. The sample includes more than 150,000 clones, roughly three quarters of them seen just once. Sequenced: PBMCs. These receptors all stem from a woman in her 30s in good health and CMV-seropositive.

A few counts support this clone. The chain couples TRBV7-8 to TRBJ2-3; the D is unclear. Trimming took 1 base from V and 1 from J, leaving 6 bases between them. The CDR3 covers 14 residues. Germline loops: CDR1 SGHVS, CDR2 FQNEAQ. DNA for the CDR3: TGTGCCAGCAGCTTAGGGGCAGGCACAGATACGCAGTATTTT. Amino acids: CASSLGAGTDTQYF.

This rearrangement joins TRBV28 to TRBJ2-2; 12 bases are shared with TRBD1. J gave up 8 bases and V 1 base, and 17 bases lay outside the gene matches. The CDR3 runs 20 residues. Germline-derived CDR1 and CDR2 are MDHEN and SYDVKM. The CDR3 nucleotides read TGTGCCAGCAGTTTATATTGGTCGGGACAGGGGGCCGAACAGAGGGGGGAGCTGTTTTTT. Amino acid sequence: CASSLYWSGQGAEQRGELFF.

The V and J genes are TRBV4-3 and TRBJ1-2; possibly TRBD1 for D (6 bases). Trimming pared 0 bases from V and 3 bases from J, leaving 17 bases between. The V gene's germline CDR1 is LGHNA and CDR2 YSLEER. This CDR3 is built from 17 residues. CDR3 residues: CASSQDITGSIDYGYTF. DNA of the CDR3: TGCGCCAGCAGCCAAGATATAACAGGGTCAATAGACTATGGCTACACCTTC.

V and J are TRBV4-1 and TRBJ1-2, with a tentative D call TRBD1 (6 bases). Germline V gene sequence: CDR1 MGHRA, CDR2 YSYEKL. Trimming cost V 5 bases and J 10 bases, with 17 bases left between them. This CDR3 is 13 amino acids long. CDR3 loop: CASSSWTVGVYTF. CDR3 sequence (DNA): TGCGCCAGCAGCTCCTGGACAGTCGGAGTCTACACCTTC.

V is TRBV10-2 and J is TRBJ2-3, with a weak D call TRBD1 (5 bases). With 3 bases removed from V and 0 bases from J, the gap between germline ends came to 13 bases. Germline V lookup: CDR1 WSHSY, CDR2 SAAADI. CDR3 length: 16 residues. CDR3 region: CASSDARGTSTDTQYF. The CDR3, as DNA: TGCGCCAGCAGTGACGCTAGGGGAACTAGCACAGATACGCAGTATTTT.

DNA for the CDR3: TGTGCCAGCAGCCGAACAGGGGGGAAAGCTTTCTTT. Protein sequence: CASSRTGGKAFF. J is TRBJ1-1 and V is TRBV7-9; 8 bases are a match to TRBD1. With V trimmed by 5 bases and J by 9 bases, 5 bases remained unmatched. The CDR3 runs to 12 residues. The germline V gene has CDR1 SEHNR and CDR2 FQNEAQ (reference sequence).

V is TRBV7-9 and J is TRBJ2-1; 7 positions match TRBD2. Germline-derived CDR1 and CDR2 are SEHNR and FQNEAQ (reference sequence). V lost 5 bases and J lost 4; bases outside the gene matches: 8. The CDR3 is 15 amino acids. The CDR3 protein is CASSPGGSGYNEQFF. CDR3 nucleotide sequence: TGTGCCAGCAGCCCCGGTGGTAGCGGGTACAATGAGCAGTTCTTC.

V usage is TRBV6-4 and J usage is TRBJ1-3; no clear D. CDR3 length equals 13 residues. Germline lookup yields CDR1 MRHNA and CDR2 SNTAGT. V was shortened by 6 bases and J by 4 bases, with 10 bases between the two germline ends. The CDR3 reads CASSTELGNTIYF. For the CDR3, the DNA is TGTGCCAGCAGCACAGAGTTAGGAAACACCATATATTTT.

This CDR3 reads CASSIDTLFSTEAFF. The CDR3 DNA reads as TGTGCCAGTAGTATAGATACCCTATTTAGCACTGAAGCTTTCTTT. The chain recombines TRBV19 with TRBJ1-1; D ambiguous. Trimming left V 0 bases short and J 4 bases short, with 12 bases between. Germline lookup yields CDR1 LNHDA and CDR2 SQIVND (reference sequence). CDR3 length equals 15 residues.

This clone was seen a handful of times. The genes are TRBV7-8 and TRBJ2-7, with D maybe TRBD1 (5 bases). The CDR3 extends over 11 amino acids. Between the trimmed V and J ends, which lost 6 bases and 6 bases, there was a span of 9 bases. From germline, CDR1 is SGHVS and CDR2 FQNEAQ. The CDR3 loop is CASSPGSEQYF. In DNA form, the CDR3 reads TGTGCCAGCAGTCCAGGGTCCGAGCAGTACTTC. Together with reference TRBV7-8 and TRBJ2-7, the CDR3 gives the full variable domain: GAGVSQSPRYKVAKRGQDVALRCDPISGHVSLFWYQQALGQGPEFLTYFQNEAQLDKSGLPSDRFFAERPEGSVSTLKIQRTQQEDSAVYLCASSPGSEQYFGPGTRLTVT.

The chain carries TRBV7-2 and TRBJ2-5, with TRBD2 matching over 13 bases. Germline lookup yields CDR1 SGHTA and CDR2 FQGNSA. CDR3 size: 16 residues. V gave up 4 bases and J gave up 0 bases; unmatched junction bases: 2. As DNA, the CDR3 is TGTGCCAGCAGCTACGGGACTAGCGGGAACCAAGAGACCCAGTACTTC. This codes for CASSYGTSGNQETQYF.

This chain uses TRBV27 with TRBJ2-1, with 13 bases identical to TRBD2. The V gene's germline CDR1 is MNHEY and CDR2 SMNVEV (reference sequence). The junction had 4 bases not matched to a gene; V was cut back by 7 bases and J by 4 bases. This CDR3 is 15 amino acids long. CDR3 residues: CASTLLAGGYNEQFF. The CDR3 nucleotides are TGTGCCAGCACCTTACTAGCGGGGGGGTACAATGAGCAGTTCTTC.

The CDR3 DNA reads as TGTGCCAGCAGCCCCGGGACAGGGAGCTCCTATAATTCACCCCTCCACTTT. It codes for CASSPGTGSSYNSPLHF. This chain connects TRBV7-9 to TRBJ1-6, with TRBD1 matching 9 bases. The trim removed 5 bases at V and 0 bases at J, leaving 5 bases unmatched. The CDR3 spans 17 residues. Per germline, CDR1 SEHNR and CDR2 FQNEAQ (reference sequence).

The DNA of the CDR3 is TGTGCCACCAGCAGAGATTTACGCGGGGGGGGCACAGATACGCAGTATTTT. This codes for CATSRDLRGGGTDTQYF. The chain is built from TRBV15 and TRBJ2-3, with TRBD2 matching over 9 bases. CDR1 and CDR2 from the germline V gene are LNHNV and YYDKDF (reference sequence). This CDR3 region has 17 residues. Trimming took 0 bases from V and 1 from J; bases not matched to a gene: 5.

The chain uses TRBV9 and TRBJ1-2; weak D call: TRBD1 (5 bases). The CDR3 has 13 residues. Germline lookup yields CDR1 SGDLS and CDR2 YYNGEE. V shed 4 bases and J shed 3 bases, with 10 bases lying between them. CDR3 nucleotide sequence: TGTGCCAGCAGCCCCGACAGACACTATGGCTACACCTTC. Protein: CASSPDRHYGYTF.

This clone occurred once. CDR3 nucleotide sequence: TGTGCCAGCAGTTTTTGGGGACAGGGCACAGATACGCAGTATTTT. This translates into CASSFWGQGTDTQYF. The rearrangement links TRBV27 to TRBJ2-3, with 8 bases fitting TRBD1. The V and J ends lost 3 bases and 1 base, in that order; junction bases with no gene match: 3. Germline V gene data show CDR1 as MNHEY and CDR2 as SMNVEV (reference sequence). This CDR3 is 15 amino acids long.

This clone came up a few times. The chain employs TRBV30 and TRBJ2-3, with TRBD1 as a possible D gene (5 bases). Germline CDR1 reads GTSNPN; CDR2 reads SVGIG (reference sequence). The CDR3 extends over 15 amino acids. V was shortened by 1 base and J by 3 bases, with 14 bases between the two germline ends. The CDR3 bases are TGTGCCTGGAGTGCTAAACAGGATCGAACAGATACGCAGTATTTT. Amino acid sequence: CAWSAKQDRTDTQYF.

For this clone: The same CDR3 also results from other DNA sequences found in this sample. This chain links TRBV5-1 with TRBJ1-2, with 8 bases matching TRBD1. The junction had 5 bases not matched to a gene; V was cut back by 0 bases and J by 4 bases. The CDR3 is 15 residues long. Germline loops: CDR1 SGHRS, CDR2 YFSETQ. CDR3 amino acids: CASSLGGQESYGYTF. DNA for the CDR3: TGCGCCAGCAGCTTGGGGGGACAGGAATCCTATGGCTACACCTTC. Filled out from reference TRBV5-1 and TRBJ1-2, the complete variable domain reads KAGVTQTPRYLIKTRGQQVTLSCSPISGHRSVSWYQQTPGQGLQFLFEYFSETQRNKGNFPGRFSGRQFSNSRSEMNVSTLELGDSALYLCASSLGGQESYGYTFGSGTRLTVV.

The rearrangement links TRBV10-1 to TRBJ2-3, with 7 bases aligning to TRBD2. Trimming took 8 bases from V and 2 from J; bases not matched to a gene: 10. The CDR3 loop spans 15 amino acids. The germline V gene has CDR1 WNHNN and CDR2 SYGVQD (reference sequence). The CDR3 reads CASSHGDYFTDTQYF. DNA of the CDR3: TGCGCCAGCTCACATGGGGACTATTTCACAGATACGCAGTATTTT.

This chain connects TRBV5-1 to TRBJ1-2; TRBD1 aligns across 11 bases. The CDR3 has 13 residues. CDR1 is SGHRS and CDR2 is YFSETQ in the germline V gene. V lost 4 bases and J lost 10; bases outside the gene matches: 6. The CDR3 bases are TGCGCCAGCAGCCCGGACAGGGGGCCTGTCTACACCTTC. The encoded protein is CASSPDRGPVYTF.

Only a few counts were recorded for this clone. This chain links TRBV7-8 with TRBJ1-1; 12 nucleotides match TRBD1. From germline, CDR1 is SGHVS and CDR2 FQNEAQ. Trimming at V came to 4 bases and at J to 3 bases, leaving 9 bases not matched to a gene. This CDR3 comprises 17 residues. DNA of the CDR3: TGTGCCAGCAGCTCTCCGGGACAGGGGGCGGTTTACACTGAAGCTTTCTTT. It is translated as CASSSPGQGAVYTEAFF.

The chain is built from TRBV7-6 and TRBJ2-7; 7 bases align to TRBD1. CDR1 is SGHVS and CDR2 is FNYEAQ in the germline V gene. Unmatched junction bases numbered 12, after V lost 4 bases and J lost 3 bases. The CDR3 totals 16 residues. CDR3 amino acids: CASSSYDGTEHYEQYF. The CDR3 DNA follows: TGTGCCAGCAGCTCGTACGACGGGACAGAGCACTACGAGCAGTACTTC.

The chain links TRBV5-1 to TRBJ1-6; 7 positions match TRBD1. Germline V gives CDR1 SGHRS, CDR2 YFSETQ. V shed 3 bases, J shed 5 bases, and the junction held 5 bases outside the gene matches. The CDR3 is made up of 15 amino acids. The CDR3 coding sequence is TGCGCCAGCAGCTCGGGACAGAGTGATAATTCACCCCTCCACTTT. Translating it yields CASSSGQSDNSPLHF.

The chain combines TRBV15 with TRBJ2-7; 8 nucleotides align to TRBD2. Trimming removed 1 base from V and 3 bases from J; junction bases left unmatched: 14. CDR3 size: 18 residues. Germline values: CDR1 LNHNV, CDR2 YYDKDF (reference sequence). The CDR3 nucleotides read TGTGCCACCAGCAGAGTGGGCGGGGGGACTAGTGCGGGCTACGAGCAGTACTTC. It yields the protein CATSRVGGGTSAGYEQYF.

The chain employs TRBV18 and TRBJ2-5, with TRBD1 matching over 7 bases. Germline V gives CDR1 KGHSH, CDR2 LQKENI. With V trimmed by 2 bases and J by 2 bases, 5 bases remained unmatched. The CDR3 spans 15 residues. The CDR3 loop is CASSPFGQVQETQYF. The CDR3 bases are TGTGCCAGCTCACCATTCGGACAGGTTCAAGAGACCCAGTACTTC. Using reference TRBV18 and TRBJ2-5 for the parts outside the CDR3, the full variable domain is NAGVMQNPRHLVRRRGQEARLRCSPMKGHSHVYWYRQLPEEGLKFMVYLQKENIIDESGMPKERFSAEFPKEGPSILRIQQVVRGDSAAYFCASSPFGQVQETQYFGPGTRLLVL.

The rearrangement links TRBV12-5 to TRBJ2-7; D is possibly TRBD2 (6 bases). Looked up from germline, CDR1 is LGHNT and CDR2 is FRNRAP. The ends were cut back, 3 bases at V and 13 bases at J, with 16 bases in the middle. The CDR3 loop spans 12 amino acids. CDR3 residues: CASGFRGAAFYF. DNA of the CDR3: TGTGCTAGTGGTTTCCGCGGGGCGGCATTTTACTTC. The full variable domain, its missing parts supplied by reference TRBV12-5 and TRBJ2-7, is DARVTQTPRHKVTEMGQEVTMRCQPILGHNTVFWYRQTMMQGLELLAYFRNRAPLDDSGMPKDRFSAEMPDATLATLKIQPSEPRDSAVYFCASGFRGAAFYFGPGTRLTVT.

The V call is TRBV10-3, the J call TRBJ1-6, with a tentative D call TRBD1 (5 bases). The V and J ends lost 9 bases and 7 bases respectively, with 13 bases between them. Germline loops: CDR1 ENHRY, CDR2 SYGVKD. The CDR3 extends over 13 amino acids. In nucleotides, the CDR3 is TGTGCCATTTGGCAGGGTGACAATTCACCCCTCCACTTT. It specifies CAIWQGDNSPLHF.

About this clone itself: Other DNA sequences from this sample encode an identical CDR3 as well. The V call is TRBV6-5, the J call TRBJ1-3, with D unclear. The CDR3 sequence is 14 residues long. Trimming cost V 0 bases and J 0 bases, with 3 bases left between them. CDR1 and CDR2 from the germline V gene are MNHEY and SVGAGI. The CDR3 nucleotides read TGTGCCAGCAGTTACTCGCGCTCTGGAAACACCATATATTTT. This codes for CASSYSRSGNTIYF.

As for this clone: The same CDR3 is also encoded by other DNA sequences in this sample. The gene calls are TRBV5-1 and TRBJ1-2, with 9 bases lining up with TRBD1. Germline CDR1 is SGHRS and CDR2 is YFSETQ. The CDR3 length is 14 residues. V gave up 3 bases and J gave up 2 bases; unmatched junction bases: 2. The CDR3 nucleotides read TGCGCCAGCAGCTCTACAGGGGGCAACTATGGCTACACCTTC. Protein: CASSSTGGNYGYTF. Looking up the rest from reference TRBV5-1 and TRBJ1-2 gives the full variable domain: KAGVTQTPRYLIKTRGQQVTLSCSPISGHRSVSWYQQTPGQGLQFLFEYFSETQRNKGNFPGRFSGRQFSNSRSEMNVSTLELGDSALYLCASSSTGGNYGYTFGSGTRLTVV.